These 6 T cell receptor beta chains share one sample of origin, sequenced in a study of blood T cell repertoires in COVID-19. TCRdb's copy holds only in-frame clones and misses some; the assay was immunoSEQ multiplex PCR. The table has some 310,000 clones, just under 90% seen once; the top ten hold over 8.5%. The sample comprised PBMCs or T cells enriched from blood (not recorded which). The receptors were gathered from a woman in her thirties who had recovered from COVID-19.

DNA for the CDR3: TGTGCCAGCAGCTTGGGGACACCATACAATGAGCAGTTCTTC. Encoded protein: CASSLGTPYNEQFF. The genes are TRBV11-1 and TRBJ2-1; TRBD1 is a possible D gene (6 bases). Looked up from germline, CDR1 is SGHAT and CDR2 is FQDESV (reference sequence). Trimming shortened V by 3 bases and J by 4 bases, and 10 bases separated the two germline ends. This CDR3 is built from 14 residues.

This sequence joins TRBV18 and TRBJ2-6; a possible D gene is TRBD2 (5 bases). V dropped 2 bases and J dropped 3 bases, with 11 bases sitting between them. The CDR3 totals 16 residues. Germline V gene data show CDR1 as KGHSH and CDR2 as LQKENI. The DNA for the CDR3 is TGTGCCAGCTCACCAACGGTTGGGAGTGGGGCCAACGTCCTGACTTTC. This sequence encodes CASSPTVGSGANVLTF. Complete variable domain (other parts from reference TRBV18 and TRBJ2-6): NAGVMQNPRHLVRRRGQEARLRCSPMKGHSHVYWYRQLPEEGLKFMVYLQKENIIDESGMPKERFSAEFPKEGPSILRIQQVVRGDSAAYFCASSPTVGSGANVLTFGAGSRLTVL.

In its sample, this clone was seen once. The rearrangement uses TRBV6-4 and TRBJ1-1; D ambiguous. V was trimmed by 0 bases and J by 1 base, leaving 9 bases between them. The CDR3 runs 15 residues. Per the germline V gene, CDR1 is MRHNA and CDR2 is SNTAGT. CDR3 DNA: TGTGCCAGCAGTGACTCGTTCTCCTCGAACACTGAAGCTTTCTTT. It is translated as CASSDSFSSNTEAFF.

The chain combines TRBV10-2 with TRBJ2-7; D possibly corresponds to TRBD1 (5 bases). The length of the CDR3 is 12 residues. The germline V and J ends were trimmed by 3 bases and 3 bases, with 6 bases remaining between them. Germline lookup yields CDR1 WSHSY and CDR2 SAAADI. The CDR3 sequence is CASSEGDYEQYF. CDR3 DNA: TGCGCCAGCAGTGAAGGGGACTACGAGCAGTACTTC.

The chain uses TRBV7-9 and TRBJ1-2, with a tentative D call TRBD1 (5 bases). The CDR3 runs to 15 residues. CDR1 SEHNR and CDR2 FQNEAQ come from the germline V gene (reference sequence). V gave up 0 bases and J gave up 8 bases, with 16 bases separating them. In DNA form, the CDR3 reads TGTGCCAGCAGCTTAGCGGCGGGGCCTAAGGTGGGCTACACCTTC. This encodes CASSLAAGPKVGYTF.

The genes are TRBV7-9 and TRBJ2-3; D perhaps matches TRBD2 (6 bases). Trimming left V 5 bases short and J 1 base short, with 16 bases between. The germline V gene has CDR1 SEHNR and CDR2 FQNEAQ (reference sequence). The CDR3 consists of 16 residues. CDR3 region: CASSTLGRRGTDTQYF. The CDR3 DNA sequence: TGTGCCAGCAGCACCCTCGGTAGGAGGGGCACAGATACGCAGTATTTT.